Shown below are 24 T cell receptor beta chains from a single sample sequenced in a study of blood T cell repertoires in COVID-19. TCRdb's table, derived via immunoSEQ multiplex PCR, lists solely in-frame clones and lacks some. The sample carries around 360,000 clones, roughly nine tenths recorded once. Specimen: PBMCs or T cells enriched from blood (not recorded which). The receptors were sampled from a woman aged 25-40 years who had recovered from COVID-19.

This chain uses TRBV5-1 with TRBJ1-6; D not certain. This CDR3 spans 14 amino acids. V shed 2 bases and J shed 9 bases, with 12 bases lying between them. The germline CDR1 and CDR2 sequences are SGHRS and YFSETQ. CDR3 in amino acids: CASSFGDFGSPLHF. For the CDR3, the DNA is TGCGCCAGCAGCTTCGGGGATTTCGGTTCACCCCTCCACTTT.

This clone was observed a few times. CDR3 coding DNA: TGCGCCAGCAGCTTGGGTCGGAGCGGAAACACCATATATTTT. It is translated as CASSLGRSGNTIYF. The genes are TRBV5-1 and TRBJ1-3, with unresolved D. Germline CDR1 and CDR2: SGHRS and YFSETQ. The CDR3 sequence is 14 residues long. V was clipped by 0 bases and J by 4 bases, with 8 bases between them.

The V and J genes are TRBV6-5 and TRBJ2-2; D remains ambiguous. This CDR3 has 13 amino acids. From germline, CDR1 is MNHEY and CDR2 SVGAGI. The V gene lost 5 bases and the J gene lost 0 bases, with 4 bases spanning the gap. In nucleotides, the CDR3 is TGTGCCAGCAGTCGGGCGAACACCGGGGAGCTGTTTTTT. It translates to CASSRANTGELFF.

The chain is built from TRBV10-3 and TRBJ2-1, with 10 bases that match TRBD2. Trimming cost V 7 bases and J 2 bases; bases outside gene matches: 5. Germline loops: CDR1 ENHRY, CDR2 SYGVKD. This CDR3 region has 15 residues. CDR3 protein: CAITRAGGPYNEQFF. DNA for the CDR3: TGTGCCATCACCCGAGCGGGGGGGCCCTACAATGAGCAGTTCTTC.

This chain connects TRBV6-1 to TRBJ2-3; 7 bases are a match to TRBD1. CDR1 is MNHNS, CDR2 SASEGT, per germline. V was pared by 5 bases and J by 3 bases, with 8 bases of the junction left unmatched. There are 15 residues in the CDR3. The CDR3: CASSFPGQLTDTQYF. CDR3 nucleotides: TGTGCCAGCAGTTTCCCGGGACAGTTAACAGATACGCAGTATTTT.

This sequence joins TRBV12-3 or TRBV12-4 and TRBJ1-2; D is possibly TRBD1 (5 bases). With 6 bases removed from V and 6 bases from J, the gap between germline ends came to 11 bases. The CDR3 totals 12 residues. Written as DNA, the CDR3 is TGTGCCAGCAGCAAACAGGTGGATGGCTACACCTTC. It encodes CASSKQVDGYTF.

This chain joins TRBV7-6 and TRBJ2-1; TRBD2 agrees at 13 bases. The CDR3 is 15 residues long. After removal of 6 bases from V and 10 bases from J, the junction contained 9 bases not matched to a gene. The germline gives CDR1 SGHVS, CDR2 FNYEAQ. Here the CDR3 DNA reads TGTGCCAGCAGTTCTGGACTAGCGGGAGTTCGGGAGCAGTTCTTC. Translated, it gives CASSSGLAGVREQFF. The full variable domain, in which reference TRBV7-6 and TRBJ2-1 provide the parts outside the CDR3, is GAGVSQSPRYKVTKRGQDVALRCDPISGHVSLYWYRQALGQGPEFLTYFNYEAQQDKSGLPNDRFSAERPEGSISTLTIQRTEQRDSAMYRCASSSGLAGVREQFFGPGTRLTVL.

The chain recombines TRBV19 with TRBJ1-3; tentatively, D is TRBD1 (5 bases). The CDR3 runs 17 residues. Trimming left V 5 bases short and J 0 bases short, with 17 bases between. Germline-derived CDR1 and CDR2 are LNHDA and SQIVND (reference sequence). The CDR3 loop is CASSLGPELFSGNTIYF. The CDR3 nucleotides read TGTGCCAGTAGTTTGGGGCCCGAACTCTTCTCTGGAAACACCATATATTTT.

CDR3 region: CATQQTPGGGSPLHF. CDR3 in DNA: TGTGCCACCCAGCAAACCCCAGGGGGCGGTTCACCCCTCCACTTT. This chain joins TRBV21-1 and TRBJ1-6; the DNA was not compared with TRBD1, the D call given in the table. TRBV21-1 is assigned pseudogene status. The CDR3 consists of 15 residues.

This chain uses TRBV3-1 (or the pseudogene TRBV3-2) with TRBJ2-5, with D unresolved. This CDR3 spans 12 amino acids. Trimming shortened V by 3 bases and J by 3 bases, and 5 bases separated the two germline ends. The V gene's germline CDR1 is LGHDT and CDR2 YNNKEL (reference sequence). CDR3 protein: CASSQSEETQYF. In DNA, the CDR3 is TGTGCCAGCAGCCAGTCAGAAGAGACCCAGTACTTC.

The genes are TRBV5-1 and TRBJ1-4, with D hard to call. CDR1 and CDR2 from the germline V gene are SGHRS and YFSETQ. This CDR3 has 15 amino acids. The V gene lost 0 bases and the J gene lost 8 bases, with 14 bases spanning the gap. In DNA form, the CDR3 reads TGCGCCAGCAGCTTGGAAGGAGGGTTGGCCGAAAAACTGTTTTTT. This codes for CASSLEGGLAEKLFF.

The chain carries TRBV2 and TRBJ1-4; D is perhaps TRBD1 (5 bases). The germline gives CDR1 SNHLY, CDR2 FYNNEI. V gave up 6 bases and J gave up 5 bases, with 13 bases separating them. CDR3 length: 14 amino acids. CDR3 sequence reads: CASREGRRNEKLFF. CDR3 nucleotide sequence: TGTGCCAGCAGGGAGGGACGGAGAAATGAAAAACTGTTTTTT.

V is TRBV4-1 and J is TRBJ2-2, with a weak D call TRBD1 (5 bases). Germline V gene data show CDR1 as MGHRA and CDR2 as YSYEKL. The CDR3 length is 14 residues. Trimming took 0 bases from V and 7 from J, leaving 9 bases between them. The CDR3 region is CASSQERGIGELFF. The DNA for the CDR3 is TGCGCCAGCAGCCAAGAAAGGGGTATCGGGGAGCTGTTTTTT.

The chain uses TRBV6-2 or TRBV6-3 and TRBJ1-2, with a tentative D call TRBD1 (5 bases). There are 15 residues in the CDR3. Trimming removed 5 bases from V and 4 bases from J, with 17 bases in between. Germline V gene lookup returns CDR1 MNHEY and CDR2 SVGEGT. CDR3: CASSNPRGGIYGYTF. CDR3 in DNA: TGTGCCAGCAGTAACCCAAGGGGAGGGATCTATGGCTACACCTTC.

This chain uses TRBV5-1 with TRBJ2-2; 8 bases are shared with TRBD2. V shed 0 bases and J 3 bases; nucleotides not matched to a gene: 4. Per the germline V gene, CDR1 is SGHRS and CDR2 is YFSETQ. The CDR3 extends over 16 amino acids. CDR3 bases: TGCGCCAGCAGCTTGGCAGGGACTAGGGACACCGGGGAGCTGTTTTTT. Its protein is CASSLAGTRDTGELFF.

This clone has only one observation. This chain joins TRBV7-9 and TRBJ2-1; D is possibly TRBD1 (6 bases). This CDR3 is 15 amino acids long. Germline V gene sequence: CDR1 SEHNR, CDR2 FQNEAQ (reference sequence). Deletions cut 4 bases from V and 5 bases from J, with 15 bases between. The CDR3 DNA is TGTGCCAGCAGCTCCCCCGGGACAAACGACAATGAGCAGTTCTTC. Translated: CASSSPGTNDNEQFF.

The sample holds a few counts of this clone. The chain employs TRBV6-5 and TRBJ2-7, with D possibly matching TRBD1 (6 bases). V was trimmed by 0 bases and J by 7 bases, leaving 10 bases between them. Germline V gives CDR1 MNHEY, CDR2 SVGAGI. The length of the CDR3 is 13 residues. In DNA form, the CDR3 reads TGTGCCAGCAGTTACTCCGGACAGTCGGAGCAGTACTTC. This gives the protein CASSYSGQSEQYF.

This clone was recorded once. The chain combines TRBV5-5 with TRBJ2-2; 12 bases line up with TRBD2. The J segment lost 3 bases and the V segment lost 1 base, leaving 1 base of the junction unmatched. The CDR3 sequence is 16 residues long. CDR1 SGHKS and CDR2 YYEKEE come from the germline V gene (reference sequence). The CDR3 DNA is TGTGCCAGCAGCTTGAGACTAGCGGGAGACACCGGGGAGCTGTTTTTT. Translated, it gives CASSLRLAGDTGELFF.

V and J are TRBV19 and TRBJ1-3, with TRBD1 matching 9 bases. Unmatched junction bases numbered 6, after V lost 5 bases and J lost 4 bases. Germline V gene lookup returns CDR1 LNHDA and CDR2 SQIVND (reference sequence). This CDR3 contains 15 residues. The CDR3 protein is CASSSGQGYGNTIYF. CDR3 sequence (DNA): TGTGCCAGTAGTTCGGGACAGGGTTACGGAAACACCATATATTTT.

The chain joins TRBV6-5 to TRBJ1-2, with 7 positions matching TRBD1. Germline-derived CDR1 and CDR2 are MNHEY and SVGAGI. After removal of 6 bases from V and 4 bases from J, the junction contained 2 bases not matched to a gene. The CDR3 extends over 12 amino acids. CDR3 sequence (DNA): TGTGCCAGCAGAGACAGGGCCTATGGCTACACCTTC. Translated: CASRDRAYGYTF.

The V and J genes are TRBV28 and TRBJ2-1; 8 nucleotides agree with TRBD2. V shed 3 bases and J 9 bases; nucleotides not matched to a gene: 13. Germline assignment: CDR1 MDHEN and CDR2 SYDVKM. The CDR3 runs 16 residues. DNA for the CDR3: TGTGCCAGCAGTTTGTTAGTGTCCGGGACTAGAGGTGAGCAGTTCTTC. This translates into CASSLLVSGTRGEQFF.

The chain joins TRBV7-6 to TRBJ2-1; TRBD2 aligns across 13 bases. This CDR3 comprises 16 residues. With 0 bases clipped from V and 6 bases from J, the junction kept 2 bases outside the gene matches. Germline CDR1 SGHVS, CDR2 FNYEAQ. In nucleotides, the CDR3 is TGTGCCAGCAGCTTAGCCGGACTAGCGGGAGCCAATGAGCAGTTCTTC. Translation gives CASSLAGLAGANEQFF.

The genes are TRBV19 and TRBJ1-2, with TRBD1 matching 8 bases. Looked up from germline, CDR1 is LNHDA and CDR2 is SQIVND (reference sequence). V gave up 3 bases and J gave up 4 bases; unmatched junction bases: 7. The CDR3 has 15 residues. The CDR3 sequence: CASSIRGDRGYGYTF. The CDR3, as DNA: TGTGCCAGTAGTATCCGGGGTGACAGGGGCTATGGCTACACCTTC.

The J gene is TRBJ1-1, the V gene TRBV27, with TRBD1 identical over 10 bases. The CDR3 is made up of 17 amino acids. After removal of 5 bases from V and 3 bases from J, the junction contained 12 bases not matched to a gene. The germline gives CDR1 MNHEY, CDR2 SMNVEV (reference sequence). The CDR3 DNA sequence: TGTGCCAGCAGTGTTATGTGGGACAGGGGAGATGACACTGAAGCTTTCTTT. This encodes CASSVMWDRGDDTEAFF.